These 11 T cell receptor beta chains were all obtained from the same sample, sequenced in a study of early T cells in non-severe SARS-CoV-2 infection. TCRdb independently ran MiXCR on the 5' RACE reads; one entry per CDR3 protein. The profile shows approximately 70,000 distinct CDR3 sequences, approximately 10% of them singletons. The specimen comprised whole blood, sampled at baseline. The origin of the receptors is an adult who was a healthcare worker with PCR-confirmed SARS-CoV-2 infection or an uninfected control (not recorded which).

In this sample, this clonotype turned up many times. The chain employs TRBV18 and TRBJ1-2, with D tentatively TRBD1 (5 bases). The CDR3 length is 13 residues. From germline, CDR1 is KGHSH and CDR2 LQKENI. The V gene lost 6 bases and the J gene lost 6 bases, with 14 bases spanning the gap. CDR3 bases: TGTGCCAGCTCCATGAATCTGGGGGATGGCTACACCTTC. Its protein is CASSMNLGDGYTF.

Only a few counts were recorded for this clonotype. The CDR3 DNA reads TGTGCCATCAGTGACGGGACAGCTAATCAGCCCCAGCATTTT. It translates to CAISDGTANQPQHF. V is TRBV10-3 and J is TRBJ1-5; TRBD1 matches 7 bases. This CDR3 comprises 14 residues. Per germline, CDR1 ENHRY and CDR2 SYGVKD. The J segment lost 4 bases and the V segment lost 3 bases, leaving 3 bases of the junction unmatched.

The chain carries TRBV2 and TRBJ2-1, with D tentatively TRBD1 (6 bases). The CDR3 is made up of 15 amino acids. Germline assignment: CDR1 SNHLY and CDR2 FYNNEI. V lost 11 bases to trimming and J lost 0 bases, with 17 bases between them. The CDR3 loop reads CASAASRGSYNEQFF. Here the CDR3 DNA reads TGTGCCTCCGCGGCGAGCAGGGGCTCCTACAATGAGCAGTTCTTC.

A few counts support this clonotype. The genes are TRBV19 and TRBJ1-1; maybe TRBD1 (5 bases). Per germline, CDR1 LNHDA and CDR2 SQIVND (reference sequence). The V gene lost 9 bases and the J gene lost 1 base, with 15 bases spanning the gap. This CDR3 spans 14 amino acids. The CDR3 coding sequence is TGTGCCAGCCAGTCGAGGACATCGAACACTGAAGCTTTCTTT. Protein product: CASQSRTSNTEAFF. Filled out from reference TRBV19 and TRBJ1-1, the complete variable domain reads DGGITQSPKYLFRKEGQNVTLSCEQNLNHDAMYWYRQDPGQGLRLIYYSQIVNDFQKGDIAEGYSVSREKKESFPLTVTSAQKNPTAFYLCASQSRTSNTEAFFGQGTRLTVV.

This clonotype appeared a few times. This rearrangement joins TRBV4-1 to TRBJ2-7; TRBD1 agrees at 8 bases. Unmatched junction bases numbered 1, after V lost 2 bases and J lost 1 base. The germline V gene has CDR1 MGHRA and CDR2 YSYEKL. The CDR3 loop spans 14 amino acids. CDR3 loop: CASSQRTGSYEQYF. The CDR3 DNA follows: TGCGCCAGCAGCCAAAGGACAGGGTCCTACGAGCAGTACTTC.

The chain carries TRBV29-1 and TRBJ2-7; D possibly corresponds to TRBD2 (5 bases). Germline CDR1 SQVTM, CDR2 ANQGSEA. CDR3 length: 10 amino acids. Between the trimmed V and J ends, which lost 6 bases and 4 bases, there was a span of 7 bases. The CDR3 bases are TGCAGCGTCCGGGATTACGAGCAGTACTTC. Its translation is CSVRDYEQYF.

The CDR3 sequence: CASSSRDRDSPLHF. The DNA of the CDR3 is TGTGCCAGCAGCTCCCGGGACAGGGATTCACCCCTCCACTTT. This chain links TRBV7-9 with TRBJ1-6; 9 nucleotides align to TRBD1. V trimming: 4 bases; J trimming: 8 bases; junction bases outside the gene matches: 3. The CDR3 loop spans 14 amino acids. Germline V gene data show CDR1 as SEHNR and CDR2 as FQNEAQ (reference sequence). The full variable domain, completed using reference TRBV7-9 and TRBJ1-6, is DTGVSQNPRHKITKRGQNVTFRCDPISEHNRLYWYRQTLGQGPEFLTYFQNEAQLEKSRLLSDRFSAERPKGSFSTLEIQRTEQGDSAMYLCASSSRDRDSPLHFGNGTRLTVT.

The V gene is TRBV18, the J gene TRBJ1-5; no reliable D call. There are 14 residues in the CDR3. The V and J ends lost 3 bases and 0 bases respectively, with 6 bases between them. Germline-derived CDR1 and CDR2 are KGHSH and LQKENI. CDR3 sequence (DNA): TGTGCCAGCTCACCCCAAAATAGCAATCAGCCCCAGCATTTT. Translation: CASSPQNSNQPQHF. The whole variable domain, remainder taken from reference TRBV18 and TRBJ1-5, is NAGVMQNPRHLVRRRGQEARLRCSPMKGHSHVYWYRQLPEEGLKFMVYLQKENIIDESGMPKERFSAEFPKEGPSILRIQQVVRGDSAAYFCASSPQNSNQPQHFGDGTRLSIL.

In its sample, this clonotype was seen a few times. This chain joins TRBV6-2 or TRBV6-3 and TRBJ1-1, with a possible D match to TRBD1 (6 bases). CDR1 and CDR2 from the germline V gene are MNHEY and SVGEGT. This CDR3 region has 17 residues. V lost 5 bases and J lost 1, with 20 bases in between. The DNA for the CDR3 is TGTGCCAGCAGTCGGCCTTCGGGGGGCGTGAGGAACACTGAAGCTTTCTTT. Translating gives CASSRPSGGVRNTEAFF.

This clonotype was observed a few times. The CDR3 bases are TGTGCCAGCACTGGGACCTCGCTACTTAACTATGGCTACACCTTC. This sequence encodes CASTGTSLLNYGYTF. This chain uses TRBV2 with TRBJ1-2; TRBD1 might be the D (5 bases). The CDR3 extends over 15 amino acids. V lost 7 bases to trimming and J lost 1 base, with 16 bases between them. CDR1 is SNHLY and CDR2 is FYNNEI in the germline V gene.

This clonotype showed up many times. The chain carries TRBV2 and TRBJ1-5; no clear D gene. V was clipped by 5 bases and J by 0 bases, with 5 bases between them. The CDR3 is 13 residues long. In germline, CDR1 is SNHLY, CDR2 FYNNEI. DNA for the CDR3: TGTGCCAGCAGTTACACTAGCAATCAGCCCCAGCATTTT. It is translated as CASSYTSNQPQHF. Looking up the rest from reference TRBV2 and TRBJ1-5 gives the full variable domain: EPEVTQTPSHQVTQMGQEVILRCVPISNHLYFYWYRQILGQKVEFLVSFYNNEISEKSEIFDDQFSVERPDGSNFTLKIRSTKLEDSAMYFCASSYTSNQPQHFGDGTRLSIL.